The 6 T cell receptor beta chains listed next were all sequenced from one sample in a study of cytomegalovirus exposure and HLA in healthy donors. Repertoires were generated with immunoSEQ multiplex PCR, while TCRdb's copy carries only in-frame clones and drops some. The sample shows approximately 130,000 clones, about 87% of them seen only once. Sequenced: PBMCs. The receptors shown here come from a woman aged 18-30 years in good health and CMV-seronegative.

The rearrangement uses TRBV7-3 and TRBJ2-1; 11 bases line up with TRBD2. V shed 5 bases and J 9 bases; nucleotides not matched to a gene: 3. The V gene's germline CDR1 is SGHTA and CDR2 FQGTGA. The CDR3 loop spans 13 amino acids. The CDR3 reads CASSPGTSGEQFF. In nucleotides, the CDR3 is TGTGCCAGCAGCCCCGGGACTAGCGGTGAGCAGTTCTTC.

CDR3 loop: CASSVGPNQPQHF. The CDR3 coding sequence is TGCGCCAGCAGCGTCGGTCCCAATCAGCCCCAGCATTTT. The chain employs TRBV5-1 and TRBJ1-5; no clear D gene. The germline V and J ends were trimmed by 4 bases and 3 bases, with 8 bases remaining between them. Germline-derived CDR1 and CDR2 are SGHRS and YFSETQ. The CDR3 has 13 amino acids.

The chain combines TRBV7-9 with TRBJ2-2, with D maybe TRBD1 (5 bases). Deletions cut 2 bases from V and 6 bases from J, with 25 bases between. The CDR3 consists of 19 residues. The germline CDR1 and CDR2 sequences are SEHNR and FQNEAQ (reference sequence). DNA for the CDR3: TGTGCCAGCAGCTTAAGTGGTTCAGGGCGCGACGGTCGGGCCGGGGAGCTGTTTTTT. It yields the protein CASSLSGSGRDGRAGELFF.

J is TRBJ1-2 and V is TRBV9; 7 nucleotides line up with TRBD1. From germline, CDR1 is SGDLS and CDR2 YYNGEE. This CDR3 contains 13 residues. The ends lost 4 bases at V and 3 bases at J; junction bases unmatched: 3. The CDR3 region has the DNA TGTGCCAGCAGCCTCGACAGGGACTATGGCTACACCTTC. This translates into CASSLDRDYGYTF.

The chain couples TRBV7-9 to TRBJ2-5, with D possibly matching TRBD2 (6 bases). The CDR3 is made up of 14 amino acids. V lost 1 base to trimming and J lost 5 bases, with 11 bases between them. In germline, CDR1 is SEHNR, CDR2 FQNEAQ (reference sequence). The CDR3 protein is CASSLVAVGETQYF. The CDR3 DNA follows: TGTGCCAGCAGCTTAGTAGCGGTAGGGGAGACCCAGTACTTC.

The chain carries TRBV28 and TRBJ2-7, with 9 bases lining up with TRBD2. Germline CDR1 MDHEN, CDR2 SYDVKM. The CDR3 is made up of 14 amino acids. The V segment lost 6 bases and the J segment 3 bases; nucleotides outside the gene matches: 6. Here the CDR3 DNA reads TGTGCCAGCAGCTCCGGGACTAGCTTCTACGAGCAGTACTTC. Its translation is CASSSGTSFYEQYF.